Each of the 21 T cell receptor beta chains below was sequenced from the same sample in a study of human T cells and chemical hapten exposure. Via MiXCR, TCRdb re-called the RACE reads, giving one row per CDR3 protein. The sample holds 350,000 to 400,000 distinct CDR3 sequences, 5.1% seen once. Time point noted: pre-sensitization, week 0. The treatment: therapeutic diphenylcyclopropenone sensitization with weekly scalp DPC. The starting material was whole blood, obtained in connection with sensitization to the hapten diphenylcyclopropenone (DPC). The receptors come from a woman in her forties or fifties with alopecia areata. Some clones in this sample may be carry-over from other donors' samples.

This clonotype was seen a few times. The chain is built from TRBV20-1 and TRBJ1-2, with 8 nucleotides matching TRBD1. This CDR3 has 13 residues. Germline values: CDR1 DFQATT, CDR2 SNEGSKA (reference sequence). After removal of 3 bases from V and 3 bases from J, the junction contained 3 bases not matched to a gene. DNA of the CDR3: TGCAGTGCTAGTCCGGGACAGGACTATGGCTACACCTTC. As protein: CSASPGQDYGYTF.

This clonotype has a count of ten or more. The chain combines TRBV24-1 with TRBJ2-2; 8 nucleotides agree with TRBD2. J lost 5 bases, V lost 10 bases, and 2 bases had no gene match. The CDR3 sequence is 12 residues long. From germline, CDR1 is KGHDR and CDR2 SFDVKD. CDR3 loop: CATSGGTGELFF. The CDR3 coding sequence is TGTGCCACTTCGGGGGGGACCGGGGAGCTGTTTTTT.

This clonotype occurred a few times. One end of the junction varies from germline; a read error may be responsible. The gene calls are TRBV2 and TRBJ1-1; no clear D. The germline V gene has CDR1 SNHLY and CDR2 FYNNEI. This CDR3 region has 12 residues. CDR3 protein: CASSAQSSEVFF. In DNA, the CDR3 is TGTGCCAGCAGCGCTCAGTCCTCTGAAGTTTTCTTT.

In its sample, this clonotype was seen many times. The chain carries TRBV7-2 and TRBJ2-7, with TRBD2 as a possible D gene (6 bases). The CDR3 loop spans 14 amino acids. Deletions cut 2 bases from V and 1 base from J, with 9 bases between. Germline V CDR1 and CDR2: SGHTA, FQGNSA. DNA for the CDR3: TGTGCCAGCAGCTTAACGGGACTTTCCTACGAGCAGTACTTC. Translation: CASSLTGLSYEQYF. Using reference TRBV7-2 and TRBJ2-7 for the parts outside the CDR3, the full variable domain is GAGVSQSPSNKVTEKGKDVELRCDPISGHTALYWYRQSLGQGLEFLIYFQGNSAPDKSGLPSDRFSAERTGGSVSTLTIQRTQQEDSAVYLCASSLTGLSYEQYFGPGTRLTVT.

The CDR3 loop is CASSDGQTINSPLHF. Here the CDR3 DNA reads TGTGCCAGCAGTGACGGACAGACCATTAATTCACCCCTCCACTTT. V usage is TRBV2 and J usage is TRBJ1-6, with D maybe TRBD1 (6 bases). Germline V gene lookup returns CDR1 SNHLY and CDR2 FYNNEI. This CDR3 has 15 residues. Deletions cut 3 bases from V and 6 bases from J, with 12 bases between.

This clonotype has a count of ten or more. The V call is TRBV7-8, the J call TRBJ1-2; 11 bases line up with TRBD1. Unmatched junction bases numbered 5, after V lost 7 bases and J lost 7 bases. Germline values: CDR1 SGHVS, CDR2 FQNEAQ. This CDR3 is 13 amino acids long. The CDR3 coding sequence is TGTGCCAGCACCCGGGGGACAGGGGGTGGCTACACCTTC. It codes for CASTRGTGGGYTF.

This clonotype was seen repeatedly, ten times or more. The chain is built from TRBV6-2 or TRBV6-3 and TRBJ2-2; 8 nucleotides match TRBD1. Trimming cost V 2 bases and J 0 bases; bases outside gene matches: 5. Germline-derived CDR1 and CDR2 are MNHEY and SVGEGT. CDR3 length: 17 amino acids. In DNA form, the CDR3 reads TGTGCCAGCAGTTACACCCTGACAGGGGCGAACACCGGGGAGCTGTTTTTT. This codes for CASSYTLTGANTGELFF.

The chain couples TRBV29-1 to TRBJ2-7; tentatively, D is TRBD1 (6 bases). The CDR3 contains 13 residues. Germline loops: CDR1 SQVTM, CDR2 ANQGSEA. Between the trimmed V and J ends, which lost 4 bases and 1 base, there was a span of 11 bases. The CDR3, as DNA: TGCAGCGTTGCCGGGACAATTTCCTACGAGCAGTACTTC. Translating it yields CSVAGTISYEQYF.

V is TRBV7-2 and J is TRBJ2-5, with D perhaps matching TRBD1 (7 bases). Germline V CDR1 and CDR2: SGHTA, FQGNSA. This CDR3 is built from 13 residues. V gave up 4 bases and J gave up 5 bases, with 11 bases separating them. CDR3 DNA: TGTGCCAGCAGCTCGGCAGGGGGGGAGACCCAGTACTTC. It translates to CASSSAGGETQYF.

This clonotype was counted between two and nine times. V is TRBV7-2 and J is TRBJ1-3; no firm D call. Germline loops: CDR1 SGHTA, CDR2 FQGNSA. This CDR3 is 12 amino acids long. V was cut by 2 bases and J by 11 bases, with 10 bases left in between. The CDR3 is CASSLYVGAIYF. DNA for the CDR3: TGTGCCAGCAGCTTATACGTGGGTGCCATATATTTT.

This clonotype was counted between two and nine times. CDR3 amino acids: CASSPTTGPGEQYF. For the CDR3, the DNA is TGTGCCAGCAGTCCCACGACAGGGCCTGGCGAGCAGTACTTC. The J gene is TRBJ2-7, the V gene TRBV27, with 7 nucleotides matching TRBD1. The CDR3 is made up of 14 amino acids. Germline assignment: CDR1 MNHEY and CDR2 SMNVEV (reference sequence). The V and J ends lost 5 bases and 6 bases, in that order; junction bases with no gene match: 10.

In this sample, this clonotype turned up a few times. This chain uses TRBV6-5 with TRBJ1-1; D may be TRBD1 (5 bases). Looked up from germline, CDR1 is MNHEY and CDR2 is SVGAGI. This CDR3 region has 14 residues. V shed 6 bases and J shed 4 bases, with 15 bases lying between them. This chain's CDR3 is CASSAGGSGTEAFF. DNA of the CDR3: TGTGCCAGCAGCGCCGGGGGAAGTGGCACTGAAGCTTTCTTT.

The rearrangement joins TRBV28 to TRBJ1-5, with D perhaps matching TRBD1 (6 bases). This CDR3 is built from 10 residues. Germline CDR1 reads MDHEN; CDR2 reads SYDVKM. The CDR3 region is CTGGGQPQHF. The DNA for the CDR3 is TGTACCGGAGGGGGGCAGCCCCAGCATTTT.

This clonotype was recorded many times. This chain links TRBV5-1 with TRBJ2-5; D is undetermined. V was trimmed by 3 bases and J by 2 bases, leaving 8 bases between them. The CDR3 covers 13 residues. Germline values: CDR1 SGHRS, CDR2 YFSETQ. The CDR3 here is CASSWAHQETQYF. CDR3 bases: TGCGCCAGCAGCTGGGCCCATCAAGAGACCCAGTACTTC.

At least ten counts were recorded for this clonotype. This sequence joins TRBV4-3 and TRBJ2-3; D is uncertain. CDR3 length: 13 residues. Trimming took 1 base from V and 5 from J, leaving 7 bases between them. Germline V lookup: CDR1 LGHNA, CDR2 YSLEER. CDR3 sequence reads: CASSQGSEDTQYF. In nucleotides, the CDR3 is TGCGCCAGCAGCCAAGGATCGGAAGATACGCAGTATTTT.

The J gene is TRBJ1-5, the V gene TRBV28, with D maybe TRBD1 (6 bases). Trimming took off 2 bases at V and 4 bases at J, with 12 bases between the two ends. This CDR3 is 15 amino acids long. Per the germline V gene, CDR1 is MDHEN and CDR2 is SYDVKM. CDR3 in amino acids: CASSLQDSLNQPQHF. The CDR3 bases are TGTGCCAGCAGTTTACAGGACAGCTTGAATCAGCCCCAGCATTTT.

V and J are TRBV6-2 or TRBV6-3 and TRBJ2-5; 10 bases fit TRBD2. This CDR3 is 16 amino acids long. Per germline, CDR1 MNHEY and CDR2 SVGEGT. V lost 5 bases and J lost 10; bases outside the gene matches: 16. The CDR3 DNA reads TGTGCCAGCAGTGAAACCAATAGCGGGAGGCCACAGGGCCAGTACTTC. Translation: CASSETNSGRPQGQYF.

In this sample, this clonotype turned up many times. The gene calls are TRBV7-2 and TRBJ2-3, with no clear D. V dropped 5 bases and J dropped 6 bases, with 9 bases sitting between them. CDR3 length: 12 amino acids. CDR1 SGHTA and CDR2 FQGNSA come from the germline V gene. The CDR3 sequence is CASSGSRDTQYF. The CDR3 DNA reads as TGTGCCAGCAGCGGATCGAGGGATACGCAGTATTTT.

At least ten counts were recorded for this clonotype. CDR3 DNA sequence: TGTGCCAGCAGCGCGTATCGCACAGATACGCAGTATTTT. It translates to CASSAYRTDTQYF. The chain recombines TRBV2 with TRBJ2-3; the D is unclear. Per germline, CDR1 SNHLY and CDR2 FYNNEI. CDR3 length equals 13 residues. The V end was cut by 6 bases, the J end by 1 base, with 8 bases between. Complete variable domain (other parts from reference TRBV2 and TRBJ2-3): EPEVTQTPSHQVTQMGQEVILRCVPISNHLYFYWYRQILGQKVEFLVSFYNNEISEKSEIFDDQFSVERPDGSNFTLKIRSTKLEDSAMYFCASSAYRTDTQYFGPGTRLTVL.

This clonotype was detected many times. The chain links TRBV7-9 to TRBJ1-6, with D perhaps TRBD1 (6 bases). Deletions cut 1 base from V and 8 bases from J, with 15 bases between. Germline values: CDR1 SEHNR, CDR2 FQNEAQ (reference sequence). CDR3 size: 16 residues. This chain's CDR3 is CASSLDPGAGHSPLHF. The CDR3 DNA is TGTGCCAGCAGCTTAGATCCGGGGGCCGGCCATTCACCCCTCCACTTT.

The J gene is TRBJ2-5, the V gene TRBV9; the match to TRBD2 covers 8 bases. CDR3 size: 15 residues. The trim removed 3 bases at V and 4 bases at J, leaving 8 bases unmatched. Germline CDR1 and CDR2: SGDLS and YYNGEE. The CDR3 protein is CASSGAGAHGETQYF. Written as DNA, the CDR3 is TGTGCCAGCAGCGGAGCGGGGGCCCATGGAGAGACCCAGTACTTC. Using reference TRBV9 and TRBJ2-5 for the parts outside the CDR3, the full variable domain is DSGVTQTPKHLITATGQRVTLRCSPRSGDLSVYWYQQSLDQGLQFLIQYYNGEERAKGNILERFSAQQFPDLHSELNLSSLELGDSALYFCASSGAGAHGETQYFGPGTRLLVL.